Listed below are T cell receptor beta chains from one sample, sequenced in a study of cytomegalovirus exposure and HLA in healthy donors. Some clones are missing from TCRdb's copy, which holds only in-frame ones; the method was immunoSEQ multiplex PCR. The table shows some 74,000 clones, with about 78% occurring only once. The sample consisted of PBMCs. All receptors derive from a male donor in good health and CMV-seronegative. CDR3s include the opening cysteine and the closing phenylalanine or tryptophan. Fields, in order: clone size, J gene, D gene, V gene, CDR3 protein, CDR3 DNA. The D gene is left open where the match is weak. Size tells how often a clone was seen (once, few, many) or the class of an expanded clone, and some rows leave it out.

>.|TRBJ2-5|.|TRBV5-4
CASSQGTMETQYF
TGTGCCAGCAGTCAAGGGACAATGGAGACCCAGTACTTC
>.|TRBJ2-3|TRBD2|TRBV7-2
CASSLAGGGNTDTQYF
TGTGCCAGCAGCTTAGCTGGGGGGGGAAACACAGATACGCAGTATTTT
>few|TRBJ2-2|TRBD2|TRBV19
CASSPQRGTGELFF
TGTGCCAGTAGTCCCCAGCGGGGGACCGGGGAGCTGTTTTTT
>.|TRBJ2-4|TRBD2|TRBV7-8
CASSVGTSGTKNIQYF
TGTGCCAGCAGCGTCGGGACTAGCGGAACCAAAAACATTCAGTACTTC
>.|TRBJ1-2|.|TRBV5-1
CASSSGSDRGYTF
TGCGCCAGCAGCTCCGGGAGCGACCGCGGCTACACCTTC
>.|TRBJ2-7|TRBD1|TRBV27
CASKPGQGNEQYF
TGTGCCAGCAAACCGGGACAGGGGAACGAGCAGTACTTC
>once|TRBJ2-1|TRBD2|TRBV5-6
CASSFVGREKNEQFF
TGTGCCAGCAGCTTCGTCGGGAGGGAGAAGAATGAGCAGTTCTTC
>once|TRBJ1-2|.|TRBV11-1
CASSPRTGRFTEGYTF
TGTGCCAGCAGCCCCCGGACGGGGAGGTTCACGGAGGGCTACACCTTC
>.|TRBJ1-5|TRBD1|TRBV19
CASNRQQGAASYSNQPQHF
TGTGCCAGTAACCGGCAACAGGGGGCCGCCTCTTATAGCAATCAGCCCCAGCATTTT
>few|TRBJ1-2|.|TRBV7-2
CASSLAGYGYTF
TGTGCCAGCAGCCTGGCAGGCTATGGCTACACCTTC
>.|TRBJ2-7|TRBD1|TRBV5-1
CASSLDGTGGFEQYF
TGCGCCAGCAGCTTAGACGGGACAGGGGGCTTCGAGCAGTACTTC
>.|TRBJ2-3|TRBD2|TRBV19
CASSIKRGGSADTQYF
TGTGCCAGTAGTATCAAAAGGGGAGGGAGCGCAGATACGCAGTATTTT
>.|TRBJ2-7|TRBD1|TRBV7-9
CASSNPKMVAGGVNEQYF
TGTGCCAGCAGCAATCCGAAAATGGTAGCAGGGGGAGTAAACGAGCAGTACTTC
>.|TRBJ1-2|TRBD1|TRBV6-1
CASRRDSPGVTF
TGTGCCAGCAGAAGGGACAGCCCTGGCGTCACCTTC
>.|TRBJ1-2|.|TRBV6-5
CASSRGGSNYGYTF
TGTGCCAGCAGCCGGGGGGGTTCTAACTATGGCTACACCTTC
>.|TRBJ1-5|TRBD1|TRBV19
CASSIPRSTGPNQPQHF
TGTGCCAGTAGTATCCCGCGATCGACAGGGCCTAATCAGCCCCAGCATTTT
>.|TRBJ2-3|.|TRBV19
CASSSVTDTQYF
TGTGCCAGTAGTAGCGTCACAGATACGCAGTATTTT
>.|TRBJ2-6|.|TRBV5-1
CASSSPRQVRSGANVLTF
TGCGCCAGCAGCTCCCCAAGACAGGTCCGCTCTGGGGCCAACGTCCTGACTTTC
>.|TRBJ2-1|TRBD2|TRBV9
CASSVGLAGPYNEQFF
TGTGCCAGCAGCGTAGGGCTAGCGGGGCCCTACAATGAGCAGTTCTTC
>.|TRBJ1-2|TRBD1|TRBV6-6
CASSGGQGYYGYTF
TGTGCCAGCAGTGGGGGACAGGGCTATTATGGCTACACCTTC
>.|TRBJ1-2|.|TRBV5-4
CASSSRQDYYHTF
TGTGCCAGCAGCTCGCGACAGGATTATTACCACACCTTC
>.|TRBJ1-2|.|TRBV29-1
CSVEDRSGGNTNYGCTF
TGCAGCGTTGAAGACAGGAGCGGGGGAAACACTAACTATGGCTGCACCTTC
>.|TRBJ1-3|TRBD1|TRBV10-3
CAISADYRDRGNTIYF
TGTGCCATCAGCGCCGATTATCGGGACAGGGGAAACACCATATATTTT
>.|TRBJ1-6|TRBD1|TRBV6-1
CASSLVDRPNSPLHF
TGTGCCAGCAGTTTGGTGGACAGGCCCAATTCACCCCTCCACTTT
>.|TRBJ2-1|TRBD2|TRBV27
CASGLAGGPDEQFF
TGTGCCAGCGGGCTAGCGGGAGGGCCGGACGAGCAGTTCTTC
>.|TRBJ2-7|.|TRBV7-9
CASSLSGGQTYEQYF
TGTGCCAGCAGCTTGAGCGGGGGACAGACCTACGAGCAGTACTTC
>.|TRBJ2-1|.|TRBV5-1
CASSLEGVPYNEQFF
TGCGCCAGCAGCTTGGAGGGGGTACCCTACAATGAGCAGTTCTTC
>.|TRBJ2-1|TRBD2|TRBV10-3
CATALAGSYNEQFF
TGTGCCACCGCCCTAGCGGGATCGTATAATGAGCAGTTCTTC
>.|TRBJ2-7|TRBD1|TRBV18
CASSPVRDRTYEQYF
TGTGCCAGCTCACCGGTACGGGACAGAACATACGAGCAGTACTTC
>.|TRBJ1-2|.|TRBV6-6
CASTDNVNKGRGYTF
TGTGCCAGCACGGACAACGTCAACAAGGGGAGGGGCTACACCTTC
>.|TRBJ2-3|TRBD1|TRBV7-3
CASSGQGALTDTQYF
TGTGCCAGCAGCGGACAGGGGGCGCTGACAGATACGCAGTATTTT
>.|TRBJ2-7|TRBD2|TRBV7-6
CASSLGLADNPRADEQYF
TGTGCCAGCAGCTTAGGGCTAGCGGACAACCCGAGGGCCGACGAGCAGTACTTC
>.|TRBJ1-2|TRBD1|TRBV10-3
CAISAPQTGWNGYTF
TGTGCCATCAGTGCCCCTCAGACAGGGTGGAATGGCTACACCTTC
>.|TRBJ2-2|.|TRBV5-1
CASTPHSGPANTGELFF
TGCGCCAGCACCCCTCATAGCGGTCCGGCGAACACCGGGGAGCTGTTTTTT
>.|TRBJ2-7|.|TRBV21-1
CASSKGGLAGVEQYF
TGTGCCAGCAGCAAAGGGGGACTAGCGGGAGTCGAGCAGTACTTC
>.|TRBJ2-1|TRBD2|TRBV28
CASSFRLTGGNEQFF
TGTGCCAGCAGTTTCCGGTTAACGGGAGGCAATGAGCAGTTCTTC
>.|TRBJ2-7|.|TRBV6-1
CASSEHLYEQYF
TGTGCCAGCAGTGAGCACTTATACGAGCAGTACTTC